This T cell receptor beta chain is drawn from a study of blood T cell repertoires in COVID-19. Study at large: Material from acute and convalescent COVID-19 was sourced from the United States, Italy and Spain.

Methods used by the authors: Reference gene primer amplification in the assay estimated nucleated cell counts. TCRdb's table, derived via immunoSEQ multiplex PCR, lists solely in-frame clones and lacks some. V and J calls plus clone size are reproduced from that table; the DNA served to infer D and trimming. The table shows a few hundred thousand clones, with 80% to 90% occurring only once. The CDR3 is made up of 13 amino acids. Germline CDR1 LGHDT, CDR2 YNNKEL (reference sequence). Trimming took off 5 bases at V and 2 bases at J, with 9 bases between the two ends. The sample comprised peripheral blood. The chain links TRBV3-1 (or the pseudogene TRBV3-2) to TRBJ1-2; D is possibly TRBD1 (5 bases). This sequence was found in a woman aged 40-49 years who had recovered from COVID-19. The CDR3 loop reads CASSGDRNYGYTF. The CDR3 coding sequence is TGTGCCAGCAGCGGTGACAGAAACTATGGCTACACCTTC.